This T cell receptor beta chain emerged from a study of cytomegalovirus exposure and HLA in healthy donors. The CDR3 totals 13 residues. V was clipped by 11 bases and J by 0 bases, with 13 bases between them. The V gene's germline CDR1 is SNHLY and CDR2 FYNNEI. Researchers ran the PCR with 60 Vbeta and 13 Jbeta primers. Assay: immunoSEQ multiplex PCR; the TCRdb copy retains only in-frame clones and omits some. The table has about 170,000 clones, 70% to 85% seen once; the top ten hold approximately 1.5%. The specimen was PBMCs. The V call is TRBV2, the J call TRBJ1-1; a possible D gene is TRBD1 (6 bases). The TCR sequence derives from a woman aged 25 to 39 in good health and CMV-seropositive. CDR3 residues: CAGSTGMNTEAFF. The CDR3 DNA sequence: TGTGCCGGGTCAACAGGGATGAACACTGAAGCTTTCTTT.